This T cell receptor (beta chain) was obtained from a study of blood T cell repertoires in COVID-19 (TCRdb year 2020). Background for the entire study: Samples from collaborators originated in the United States, Italy and Spain and spanned both the acute and convalescent phases of COVID-19. The prospective study material was composed of cDNA or gDNA derived from T cells, B-cell-depleted T cells, or PBMCs. The dataset comprised deeply sampled blood TCRbeta repertoires from subjects exposed to, actively infected with, or recovered from COVID-19. The repertoires were released in a freely available public database meant as a resource for research on the immune response to SARS-CoV-2. The samples were drawn from two sources: the first 160 participants of the ongoing ImmuneRACE study, and 1,200 or so subjects contributed by 6 global collaborators. The sample metadata nearly always contained a de-identified subject ID, COVID-19 status, age in years and sex. Where HLA class I and class II types were available, the types were taken from metadata supplied by the sample provider, not from assay-based typing. What the authors observed across the whole study: Clinical and demographic metadata were provided uncurated, with the amount varying by source and participant.

About this clone: Its cognate antigen has yet to be identified. Base qualities were left out, and no much larger clone turns up one base away.

TCRbeta CDR3 regions were amplified from genomic DNA by means of the immunoSEQ Assay, a bias-controlled multiplex PCR. The published analysis was carried out like this. The number of nucleated cells in each sample was estimated from the amplification of reference gene primers within the assay. Sequence reads were collapsed and filtered to measure the absolute abundance of every unique TCRbeta CDR3 rearrangement. Productive Simpson clonality was computed per sample as the square root of Simpson's diversity index over productive rearrangements. TCRdb carries this immuneACCESS record with in-frame sequences only. Its versions omit some clonotypes, under half of them owing to an unresolved V gene in the studies checked, with the rest unexplained. That table supplies the V and J calls and clone size; D and trimming were determined from the DNA. Present in this sample are fewer than 250,000 clones, over 75% of which were seen just once. The ten biggest clones cover under 15% of the sample.

The CDR3, from cysteine to phenylalanine, totals 15 residues. The kept DNA is CDR3 alone, 45 bases in frame from the first base. The V end loses 11 bases and the J end loses 2 bases, and a stretch of 19 bases separates them. The germline V gene (reference sequence) supplies CDR1 SEHNR and CDR2 FQNEAQ. The collaborating institutions used their own protocols to collect whole blood in K2EDTA tubes. Collaborator samples were shipped for TCRbeta analysis as frozen whole blood, isolated PBMCs, or DNA extracted from either sample type. Sequencing was done on a sample of peripheral blood. The receptor was derived from a woman aged 50 to 65 with acute or convalescent COVID-19. The rearranged segments are TRBV7-9 and TRBJ2-1; TRBD2 could be the D gene, as 6 bases match. The CDR3 region has the sequence CACLFPGGTYNEQFF. The sequence in DNA is TGTGCCTGCCTGTTCCCCGGGGGAACCTACAATGAGCAGTTCTTC.